Shown below are 28 T cell receptor beta chains from a single sample sequenced in a study of CD8 T cells in ankylosing spondylitis. TCRdb fed the 5' RACE reads into MiXCR, producing one record per CDR3 protein. The sample contains 85,000 to 90,000 distinct CDR3 sequences, around 27% of which appear only once. Sequenced sample: blood, either unsorted or a sorted T cell fraction (not recorded which). Receptors originate from a male donor with ankylosing spondylitis or in good health (not recorded which).

The rearrangement uses TRBV27 and TRBJ2-2; the D gene is possibly TRBD1 (5 bases). The V gene lost 5 bases and the J gene lost 7 bases, with 11 bases spanning the gap. The CDR3 is 13 amino acids. Germline CDR1 reads MNHEY; CDR2 reads SMNVEV (reference sequence). The CDR3 coding sequence is TGTGCCAGCAGTGTCAGGGAAGTCGGGGAGCTGTTTTTT. Translated: CASSVREVGELFF.

This clonotype was found a few times. The chain uses TRBV20-1 and TRBJ2-3; 15 bases are a match to TRBD2. The J segment lost 5 bases and the V segment lost 6 bases, leaving 6 bases of the junction unmatched. Germline CDR1 DFQATT, CDR2 SNEGSKA (reference sequence). The CDR3 spans 15 residues. The CDR3 region is CSATGLAGGLDTQYF. The CDR3 DNA reads as TGCAGTGCAACGGGACTAGCGGGAGGTTTAGATACGCAGTATTTT.

In its sample, this clonotype was seen a few times. Because the CDR3 is missing its conserved closing phenylalanine or tryptophan, this is likely a read error. Because the CDR3's place on the DNA is in doubt, the DNA is left out and the CDR3 is given as listed by TCRdb. The chain has TRBV7-9 and TRBJ2-7. Termini included, the CDR3 measures 9 amino acids. Germline lookup yields CDR1 SEHNR and CDR2 FQNEAQ (reference sequence). CDR3 sequence reads: CASSSVGDD.

This chain links TRBV7-3 with TRBJ2-3; D is tentatively TRBD1 or TRBD2 (6 bases each). The CDR3 contains 14 residues. In germline, CDR1 is SGHTA, CDR2 FQGTGA. The V gene lost 5 bases and the J gene lost 4 bases, with 13 bases spanning the gap. The DNA for the CDR3 is TGTGCCAGCAGCGTCAACGGGGGCCCAGATACGCAGTATTTT. Encoded protein: CASSVNGGPDTQYF.

The chain joins TRBV2 to TRBJ1-3; D is uncertain. V gave up 6 bases and J gave up 0 bases, with 6 bases separating them. The CDR3 contains 13 residues. CDR1 SNHLY and CDR2 FYNNEI come from the germline V gene. CDR3 DNA: TGTGCCAGCAGCTCAAACTCTGGAAACACCATATATTTT. Amino acid sequence: CASSSNSGNTIYF.

This clonotype occurred many times. The chain links TRBV6-5 to TRBJ2-3; D is uncertain. Between the trimmed V and J ends, which lost 11 bases and 2 bases, there was a span of 11 bases. CDR1 and CDR2 (germline): MNHEY, SVGAGI. The length of the CDR3 is 12 residues. CDR3 nucleotide sequence: TGTGCCGCCGGTGAATCCACAGATACGCAGTATTTT. It codes for CAAGESTDTQYF.

This chain joins TRBV15 and TRBJ1-5; D is perhaps TRBD1 (5 bases). This CDR3 is 15 amino acids long. Germline V CDR1 and CDR2: LNHNV, YYDKDF (reference sequence). Trimming left V 0 bases short and J 4 bases short, with 10 bases between. The CDR3 is CATSREGAPNQPQHF. CDR3 in DNA: TGTGCCACCAGCAGAGAAGGGGCTCCGAATCAGCCCCAGCATTTT.

The J gene is TRBJ2-1, the V gene TRBV9; D gene uncertain. The CDR3 has 15 amino acids. Germline V gene data show CDR1 as SGDLS and CDR2 as YYNGEE. V was pared by 0 bases and J by 10 bases, with 17 bases between. The CDR3 sequence is CASSVGRAKRREQFF. The CDR3 nucleotides read TGTGCCAGCAGCGTAGGTCGAGCGAAGAGAAGGGAGCAGTTCTTC.

With respect to this clonotype: Sequence at one end of the junction differs from germline and may be a read error. The V call is TRBV5-6, the J call TRBJ1-4, with D unclear. The CDR3 sequence is 16 residues long. The germline gives CDR1 SGHDT, CDR2 YYEEEE. CDR3 in DNA: TGTGCCAGCAGCTTGGGTGGAGGGCGGACTAAGGAAAAACTGTTTTTT. Translation gives CASSLGGGRTKEKLFF.

The chain carries TRBV10-2 and TRBJ2-1; D ambiguous. Germline V gene lookup returns CDR1 WSHSY and CDR2 SAAADI. With 4 bases removed from V and 8 bases from J, the gap between germline ends came to 21 bases. The CDR3 length is 16 residues. The CDR3 sequence: CASSAGSWFRGDEQFF. The DNA of the CDR3 is TGCGCCAGCAGTGCGGGCAGCTGGTTCCGCGGCGATGAGCAGTTCTTC.

The chain carries TRBV12-3 or TRBV12-4 and TRBJ2-1; possibly TRBD1 or TRBD2 for D (5 bases each). The V end lost 6 bases, the J end lost 2 bases, and 14 bases lay between the germline ends. The CDR3 loop spans 15 amino acids. CDR3 region: CASSSGTQTYNEQFF. CDR3 coding DNA: TGTGCCAGCAGCTCCGGGACGCAGACCTACAATGAGCAGTTCTTC.

The sample holds many counts of this clonotype. This sequence joins TRBV10-3 and TRBJ2-5, with no clear D. V lost 5 bases and J lost 5, with 12 bases in between. The germline gives CDR1 ENHRY, CDR2 SYGVKD. This CDR3 region has 13 residues. CDR3 bases: TGTGCCATCAGTACGAGCGAGTGGGAGACCCAGTACTTC. The encoded protein is CAISTSEWETQYF.

This clonotype was seen repeatedly, ten times or more. The chain employs TRBV12-3 or TRBV12-4 and TRBJ2-1; 9 bases fit TRBD2. V shed 2 bases, J shed 6 bases, and the junction held 2 bases outside the gene matches. This CDR3 is 14 amino acids long. In DNA, the CDR3 is TGTGCCAGCAGTTTATTAGCGGGAGTCAATGAGCAGTTCTTC. Translating it yields CASSLLAGVNEQFF.

This clonotype showed up just a few times. The chain combines TRBV12-3 or TRBV12-4 with TRBJ1-5; the D gene is possibly TRBD1 (5 bases). The CDR3 is 16 residues long. Trimming shortened V by 7 bases and J by 6 bases, and 22 bases separated the two germline ends. CDR3 amino acids: CASNLGRGELSQPQHF. The CDR3 DNA follows: TGTGCCAGCAACCTCGGAAGGGGCGAGTTGAGTCAGCCCCAGCATTTT.

The V gene is TRBV24-1, the J gene TRBJ2-3, with 10 bases that match TRBD1. The V gene end was trimmed by 4 bases and the J gene end by 2 bases; junction bases not matched to a gene: 5. Germline-derived CDR1 and CDR2 are KGHDR and SFDVKD. There are 16 residues in the CDR3. The CDR3 DNA sequence: TGTGCCACCAGTGACCCCCGACAGGGGGCCACAGATACGCAGTATTTT. It encodes CATSDPRQGATDTQYF.

The V gene is TRBV20-1, the J gene TRBJ1-4; a possible D gene is TRBD1 (6 bases). V dropped 0 bases and J dropped 11 bases, with 19 bases sitting between them. The CDR3 is 15 residues long. Germline values: CDR1 DFQATT, CDR2 SNEGSKA (reference sequence). The CDR3 here is CSARDQVQGMKKLFF. The DNA for the CDR3 is TGCAGTGCTAGAGATCAAGTTCAGGGGATGAAGAAACTGTTTTTT.

The table lists this clonotype with a few counts. This chain connects TRBV6-2 or TRBV6-3 to TRBJ2-2; D unresolved. V shed 1 base and J shed 6 bases, with 3 bases lying between them. Germline CDR1 MNHEY, CDR2 SVGEGT. CDR3 length equals 12 residues. CDR3 region: CASSYFPGELFF. CDR3 bases: TGTGCCAGCAGTTACTTTCCCGGGGAGCTGTTTTTT.

This chain joins TRBV5-6 and TRBJ2-2; no clear D. This CDR3 region has 15 residues. The V gene lost 2 bases and the J gene lost 2 bases, with 10 bases spanning the gap. CDR1 is SGHDT, CDR2 YYEEEE, per germline. The CDR3 DNA reads TGTGCCAGCAGCTTTGGGGTTCGTAACACCGGGGAGCTGTTTTTT. Translation: CASSFGVRNTGELFF. The complete variable domain, with remaining parts taken from reference TRBV5-6 and TRBJ2-2, reads DAGVTQSPTHLIKTRGQQVTLRCSPKSGHDTVSWYQQALGQGPQFIFQYYEEEERQRGNFPDRFSGHQFPNYSSELNVNALLLGDSALYLCASSFGVRNTGELFFGEGSRLTVL.

V and J are TRBV5-1 and TRBJ2-2, with 10 nucleotides matching TRBD2. The trim removed 1 base at V and 6 bases at J, leaving 3 bases unmatched. The length of the CDR3 is 15 residues. Germline loops: CDR1 SGHRS, CDR2 YFSETQ. The CDR3 loop reads CASSLLAGVSGELFF. The CDR3 coding sequence is TGCGCCAGCAGCTTGCTAGCGGGAGTCTCCGGGGAGCTGTTTTTT.

The chain employs TRBV28 and TRBJ2-2; 7 bases fit TRBD1. The CDR3 is 15 amino acids. After removal of 0 bases from V and 6 bases from J, the junction contained 4 bases not matched to a gene. The germline V gene has CDR1 MDHEN and CDR2 SYDVKM. Here the CDR3 DNA reads TGTGCCAGCAGTTTATGGTACAGGGGTGCCGGGGAGCTGTTTTTT. This gives the protein CASSLWYRGAGELFF.

The V call is TRBV20-1, the J call TRBJ2-1; 7 bases fit TRBD2. Germline lookup yields CDR1 DFQATT and CDR2 SNEGSKA (reference sequence). CDR3 length: 13 residues. The CDR3 sequence: CSSAGVEDNEQFF. CDR3 coding DNA: TGCAGCTCCGCGGGAGTTGAGGACAATGAGCAGTTCTTC.

This chain joins TRBV6-1 and TRBJ2-3; 10 bases line up with TRBD2. The CDR3 has 14 amino acids. V gave up 7 bases and J gave up 6 bases; unmatched junction bases: 7. Germline CDR1 is MNHNS and CDR2 is SASEGT. DNA for the CDR3: TGTGCCAGCATACTAGCGGGGTCTAGGGATACGCAGTATTTT. Its translation is CASILAGSRDTQYF.

This clonotype was picked up a small number of times. The chain carries TRBV20-1 and TRBJ1-1, with a tentative D call TRBD1 (5 bases). CDR1 and CDR2 (germline): DFQATT, SNEGSKA (reference sequence). The germline V and J ends were trimmed by 7 bases and 4 bases, with 19 bases remaining between them. This CDR3 has 14 amino acids. The CDR3 bases are TGCAGTGTTAGCGACTCGGGCAGGGTCACTGAAGCTTTCTTT. Translated: CSVSDSGRVTEAFF.

A few counts support this clonotype. The chain joins TRBV7-2 to TRBJ2-3; TRBD2 aligns across 8 bases. Trimming took 0 bases from V and 5 from J; bases not matched to a gene: 7. Germline V gene lookup returns CDR1 SGHTA and CDR2 FQGNSA. This CDR3 is built from 16 residues. This CDR3 is CASSLAGLVNGDTQYF. DNA of the CDR3: TGTGCCAGCAGCTTAGCGGGACTAGTTAATGGAGATACGCAGTATTTT.

This chain links TRBV5-5 with TRBJ1-2, with a possible D match to TRBD1 (6 bases). CDR3 length equals 16 residues. Germline V gene sequence: CDR1 SGHKS, CDR2 YYEKEE (reference sequence). V lost 2 bases to trimming and J lost 4 bases, with 18 bases between them. For the CDR3, the DNA is TGTGCCAGCAGCTTTACTGGGGGCCAGAGTAGCTATGGCTACACCTTC. Amino acid sequence: CASSFTGGQSSYGYTF.

The chain carries TRBV5-1 and TRBJ1-3; tentative D call: TRBD1 (5 bases). V was trimmed by 9 bases and J by 0 bases, leaving 13 bases between them. The CDR3 has 14 amino acids. Germline lookup yields CDR1 SGHRS and CDR2 YFSETQ. CDR3 protein: CATRDGNSGNTIYF. In DNA, the CDR3 is TGCGCCACCAGGGACGGAAACTCTGGAAACACCATATATTTT.

The chain couples TRBV6-1 to TRBJ1-2; no definite D call. V was clipped by 8 bases and J by 4 bases, with 14 bases between them. The length of the CDR3 is 13 residues. From germline, CDR1 is MNHNS and CDR2 SASEGT. The CDR3 protein is CASVVLEAYGYTF. The DNA of the CDR3 is TGTGCCAGCGTCGTCCTCGAGGCCTATGGCTACACCTTC.

The V call is TRBV18, the J call TRBJ2-4; TRBD1 matches at 9 bases. The V gene's germline CDR1 is KGHSH and CDR2 LQKENI. The CDR3 is made up of 14 amino acids. Trimming took 6 bases from V and 8 from J; bases not matched to a gene: 8. The CDR3 loop reads CASSLGTGKDIQYF. The CDR3 DNA follows: TGTGCCAGCTCCCTCGGGACAGGGAAGGACATTCAGTACTTC.